These 28 T cell receptor beta chains share one sample of origin, sequenced in a study of blood T cell repertoires in COVID-19 (dated by TCRdb to 2020 to 2021). Library generation was performed with the immunoSEQ multiplex PCR assay. TCRdb took over this immuneACCESS table, retaining in-frame rearrangements with V and J assigned. Such tables are incomplete; in checked studies, under half of the missing clones stem from an unresolved V gene, and the remainder is unexplained. The sample table records 90,000 to 110,000 clones; 65% to 90% of these occur just once. The ten most abundant clones make up around 4.1% of the sample. The sample comprised peripheral blood. The origin of the receptors is a middle-aged man with acute or convalescent COVID-19.

The CDR3 nucleotides read TGTGCGGGGGGGGGACTAGCGGGAGGGCCGAGCTCCTACAATGAGCAGTTCTTC. It is translated as CAGGGLAGGPSSYNEQFF. This chain links TRBV10-3 with TRBJ2-1, with TRBD2 matching over 16 bases. Germline V gives CDR1 ENHRY, CDR2 SYGVKD. The CDR3 runs to 18 residues.

The CDR3 sequence: CASSLAGTGGNTGELFF. The CDR3 DNA reads TGTGCCAGCAGCTTGGCCGGGACAGGGGGGAACACCGGGGAGCTGTTTTTT. J is TRBJ2-2 and V is TRBV5-6; 11 bases fit TRBD1. V trimming: 0 bases; J trimming: 1 base; junction bases outside the gene matches: 2. Germline V gives CDR1 SGHDT, CDR2 YYEEEE. The CDR3 contains 17 residues.

This rearrangement joins TRBV6-5 to TRBJ1-4, with D possibly TRBD1 on 6 matching bases. This CDR3 is 14 amino acids long. V was cut by 2 bases and J by 9 bases, with 13 bases left in between. CDR1 is MNHEY and CDR2 is SVGAGI in the germline V gene. The CDR3 loop is CASSYDKGDKKLFF. The CDR3, as DNA: TGTGCCAGCAGTTACGACAAGGGGGACAAAAAACTGTTTTTT.

The genes are TRBV19 and TRBJ1-5; no definite D call. The V gene's germline CDR1 is LNHDA and CDR2 SQIVND (reference sequence). The length of the CDR3 is 12 residues. The V end was cut by 5 bases, the J end by 5 bases, with 7 bases between. CDR3 coding DNA: TGTGCCAGTAGTGGAGGGTATCAGCCCCAGCATTTT. This codes for CASSGGYQPQHF.

The rearrangement joins TRBV10-3 to TRBJ1-5; D unresolved. CDR3 length equals 14 residues. The V end lost 6 bases, the J end lost 4 bases, and 13 bases lay between the germline ends. Germline CDR1 reads ENHRY; CDR2 reads SYGVKD. DNA for the CDR3: TGTGCCATCAGGGCGGAGGATAGTAATCAGCCCCAGCATTTT. This gives the protein CAIRAEDSNQPQHF.

This clone was detected only once. The chain combines TRBV5-4 with TRBJ1-1; a possible D gene is TRBD1 (6 bases). Germline V gene data show CDR1 as SGHNT and CDR2 as YYREEE (reference sequence). The V gene lost 4 bases and the J gene lost 7 bases, with 17 bases spanning the gap. CDR3 size: 14 residues. DNA of the CDR3: TGTGCCAGCAGCGAAACACAGGGTACGGTTGAAGCTTTCTTT. This codes for CASSETQGTVEAFF.

This chain joins TRBV19 and TRBJ1-3, with 7 nucleotides matching TRBD1. With 5 bases clipped from V and 4 bases from J, the junction kept 5 bases outside the gene matches. The germline gives CDR1 LNHDA, CDR2 SQIVND (reference sequence). The CDR3 contains 14 residues. CDR3: CASSFPGQGNTIYF. In DNA form, the CDR3 reads TGTGCCAGTAGTTTCCCGGGACAGGGAAACACCATATATTTT.

This sequence joins TRBV30 and TRBJ1-1; D is unclear. The germline CDR1 and CDR2 sequences are GTSNPN and SVGIG (reference sequence). Trimming cost V 0 bases and J 3 bases, with 14 bases left between them. The CDR3 length is 15 residues. As DNA, the CDR3 is TGTGCCTGGAGTGTTTGGACGCTACTAGACACTGAAGCTTTCTTT. This gives the protein CAWSVWTLLDTEAFF.

This clone was recorded only once. This rearrangement joins TRBV10-2 to TRBJ1-2; 8 bases agree with TRBD1. J gave up 4 bases and V 8 bases, and 6 bases lay outside the gene matches. Germline CDR1 and CDR2: WSHSY and SAAADI. CDR3 length: 13 amino acids. The CDR3 region is CASSGGLSYGYTF. CDR3 sequence (DNA): TGCGCCAGCTCAGGGGGCCTAAGCTATGGCTACACCTTC.

The J gene is TRBJ1-5, the V gene TRBV19; 12 nucleotides agree with TRBD1. Per the germline V gene, CDR1 is LNHDA and CDR2 is SQIVND (reference sequence). V shed 3 bases, J shed 6 bases, and the junction held 9 bases outside the gene matches. The CDR3 extends over 17 amino acids. CDR3 coding DNA: TGTGCCAGTAGTATGGGGGCCGGGACAGGGGGCCGTCAGCCCCAGCATTTT. Protein: CASSMGAGTGGRQPQHF.

The chain employs TRBV30 and TRBJ2-7; the match to TRBD1 covers 7 bases. CDR1 and CDR2 (germline): GTSNPN, SVGIG (reference sequence). This CDR3 contains 13 residues. The trim removed 8 bases at V and 2 bases at J, leaving 9 bases unmatched. CDR3 in amino acids: CARRQGATYEQYF. The CDR3 nucleotides are TGTGCCCGCCGACAGGGAGCAACCTACGAGCAGTACTTC.

The rearrangement uses TRBV6-5 and TRBJ2-5, with 8 bases that match TRBD1. CDR1 MNHEY and CDR2 SVGAGI come from the germline V gene. The CDR3 extends over 14 amino acids. Trimming at V came to 7 bases and at J to 5 bases, leaving 9 bases not matched to a gene. The CDR3 DNA reads as TGTGCCAGCACCGTAACAGGGGGTATTGAGACCCAGTACTTC. This gives the protein CASTVTGGIETQYF.

This chain links TRBV19 with TRBJ2-3, with 9 bases fitting TRBD1. CDR3 length: 16 residues. V was clipped by 6 bases and J by 2 bases; unmatched bases: 9. Germline V gene lookup returns CDR1 LNHDA and CDR2 SQIVND (reference sequence). In DNA, the CDR3 is TGTGCCAGTAGGCGGCCGGGACAGGGATACACAGATACGCAGTATTTT. It is translated as CASRRPGQGYTDTQYF.

A single count supports this clone. The chain employs TRBV7-9 and TRBJ1-2; D might be TRBD1 (5 bases). Germline loops: CDR1 SEHNR, CDR2 FQNEAQ (reference sequence). This CDR3 comprises 13 residues. Trimming stripped 5 bases from V and 5 bases from J, with 12 bases between. The CDR3 sequence is CASSPTGEYGYTF. Written as DNA, the CDR3 is TGTGCCAGCAGCCCAACGGGGGAGTATGGCTACACCTTC.

The chain is built from TRBV7-9 and TRBJ1-3; D is unclear. This CDR3 has 13 amino acids. The ends were cut back, 3 bases at V and 2 bases at J, with 5 bases in the middle. Per the germline V gene, CDR1 is SEHNR and CDR2 is FQNEAQ (reference sequence). Here the CDR3 reads CASSLGAGNTIYF. The CDR3 nucleotides read TGTGCCAGCAGCTTGGGAGCTGGAAACACCATATATTTT.

The chain carries TRBV9 and TRBJ2-7, with 7 bases aligning to TRBD1. This CDR3 region has 14 residues. Germline CDR1 is SGDLS and CDR2 is YYNGEE. Trimming at V came to 4 bases and at J to 2 bases, leaving 6 bases not matched to a gene. The CDR3 sequence is CASSPRDRTYEQYF. CDR3 DNA sequence: TGTGCCAGCAGCCCAAGGGACAGAACCTACGAGCAGTACTTC.

This clone appeared a single time. V and J are TRBV5-1 and TRBJ2-2, with 7 bases matching TRBD2. V shed 5 bases and J 0 bases; nucleotides not matched to a gene: 7. CDR1 SGHRS and CDR2 YFSETQ come from the germline V gene. The CDR3 contains 16 residues. The CDR3 sequence: CASRAIAGANTGELFF. In nucleotides, the CDR3 is TGCGCCAGCAGGGCGATAGCGGGCGCGAACACCGGGGAGCTGTTTTTT.

This sequence joins TRBV4-1 and TRBJ2-7, with D tentatively TRBD2 (6 bases). CDR1 MGHRA and CDR2 YSYEKL come from the germline V gene. This CDR3 region has 17 residues. V lost 2 bases to trimming and J lost 6 bases, with 23 bases between them. The CDR3 DNA reads TGCGCCAGCAGCCAACGTCCGGTAGCGGTCCACCCCTCCGAGCAGTACTTC. As protein: CASSQRPVAVHPSEQYF.

V and J are TRBV24-1 and TRBJ2-2, with 9 bases lining up with TRBD1. Germline V gives CDR1 KGHDR, CDR2 SFDVKD. This CDR3 has 16 amino acids. V shed 4 bases and J 6 bases; nucleotides not matched to a gene: 8. The CDR3 DNA reads as TGTGCCACCAGTGAGGAGGGACAGGGTTTTCCCGGGGAGCTGTTTTTT. Translation: CATSEEGQGFPGELFF.

Details on this clone: The identical CDR3 is also encoded by other nucleotide sequences in the sample. The chain is built from TRBV9 and TRBJ1-6; 8 nucleotides align to TRBD1. Germline V CDR1 and CDR2: SGDLS, YYNGEE. This CDR3 is built from 15 residues. Trimming took 0 bases from V and 6 from J; bases not matched to a gene: 2. The chain's CDR3 is CASSVVDRGNSPLHF. The CDR3 region has the DNA TGTGCCAGCAGCGTAGTCGACAGGGGTAATTCACCCCTCCACTTT.

The chain employs TRBV4-1 and TRBJ2-7; 9 bases agree with TRBD1. The CDR3 has 17 residues. J gave up 0 bases and V 3 bases, and 9 bases lay outside the gene matches. Germline CDR1 is MGHRA and CDR2 is YSYEKL. The CDR3 region is CASSHPPDRGGSYEQYF. CDR3 bases: TGCGCCAGCAGCCATCCCCCCGACAGGGGGGGCTCCTACGAGCAGTACTTC.

The rearrangement joins TRBV4-2 to TRBJ2-1, with 11 bases lining up with TRBD2. Trimming at V came to 4 bases and at J to 5 bases, leaving 4 bases not matched to a gene. CDR1 and CDR2 from the germline V gene are LGHNA and YNFKEQ. The CDR3 extends over 15 amino acids. The CDR3 loop reads CASSLHSGRDNEQFF. DNA of the CDR3: TGTGCCAGCAGCCTTCATAGCGGGAGGGACAATGAGCAGTTCTTC.

This clone was seen once. V usage is TRBV27 and J usage is TRBJ2-2, with TRBD1 matching 9 bases. The V gene's germline CDR1 is MNHEY and CDR2 SMNVEV (reference sequence). With 7 bases clipped from V and 4 bases from J, the junction kept 10 bases outside the gene matches. The CDR3 length is 16 residues. CDR3 sequence: CASTVRWDRVTGELFF. CDR3 nucleotide sequence: TGTGCCAGCACCGTAAGGTGGGACAGGGTCACCGGGGAGCTGTTTTTT.

The chain carries TRBV5-1 and TRBJ2-5; 9 positions match TRBD1. Per the germline V gene, CDR1 is SGHRS and CDR2 is YFSETQ. This CDR3 has 14 residues. V was clipped by 4 bases and J by 3 bases; unmatched bases: 4. The CDR3 here is CASSKGQGKETQYF. DNA for the CDR3: TGCGCCAGCAGCAAGGGACAGGGCAAAGAGACCCAGTACTTC.

This chain joins TRBV4-2 and TRBJ1-5, with 8 nucleotides matching TRBD1. CDR3 length: 16 residues. Trimming cost V 1 base and J 3 bases; bases outside gene matches: 5. The V gene's germline CDR1 is LGHNA and CDR2 YNFKEQ. The CDR3 here is CASSQGRQGTNQPQHF. DNA for the CDR3: TGTGCCAGCAGCCAAGGTAGACAGGGGACCAATCAGCCCCAGCATTTT.

The chain is built from TRBV6-5 and TRBJ2-1; 8 bases line up with TRBD1. V lost 9 bases and J lost 4; bases outside the gene matches: 8. The CDR3 is 14 amino acids. Germline values: CDR1 MNHEY, CDR2 SVGAGI. CDR3 sequence reads: CASRTGGFYNEQFF. As DNA, the CDR3 is TGTGCCAGTAGAACAGGGGGTTTTTACAATGAGCAGTTCTTC.

The genes are TRBV2 and TRBJ2-7; tentatively, D is TRBD2 (6 bases). The germline V gene encodes CDR1 SNHLY and CDR2 FYNNEI. V was cut by 8 bases and J by 6 bases, with 17 bases left in between. The CDR3 loop spans 13 amino acids. The DNA of the CDR3 is TGTGCCAGCCGTTGGCGGGACCCAGGCGAGCAGTACTTC. It encodes CASRWRDPGEQYF.

This chain links TRBV6-5 with TRBJ1-2; D is unclear. From germline, CDR1 is MNHEY and CDR2 SVGAGI. Trimming removed 8 bases from V and 7 bases from J, with 17 bases in between. The CDR3 runs to 13 residues. The CDR3 DNA reads as TGTGCCAGCCAAACAGCCCTGAAAGGTGGCTACACCTTC. Translation: CASQTALKGGYTF.